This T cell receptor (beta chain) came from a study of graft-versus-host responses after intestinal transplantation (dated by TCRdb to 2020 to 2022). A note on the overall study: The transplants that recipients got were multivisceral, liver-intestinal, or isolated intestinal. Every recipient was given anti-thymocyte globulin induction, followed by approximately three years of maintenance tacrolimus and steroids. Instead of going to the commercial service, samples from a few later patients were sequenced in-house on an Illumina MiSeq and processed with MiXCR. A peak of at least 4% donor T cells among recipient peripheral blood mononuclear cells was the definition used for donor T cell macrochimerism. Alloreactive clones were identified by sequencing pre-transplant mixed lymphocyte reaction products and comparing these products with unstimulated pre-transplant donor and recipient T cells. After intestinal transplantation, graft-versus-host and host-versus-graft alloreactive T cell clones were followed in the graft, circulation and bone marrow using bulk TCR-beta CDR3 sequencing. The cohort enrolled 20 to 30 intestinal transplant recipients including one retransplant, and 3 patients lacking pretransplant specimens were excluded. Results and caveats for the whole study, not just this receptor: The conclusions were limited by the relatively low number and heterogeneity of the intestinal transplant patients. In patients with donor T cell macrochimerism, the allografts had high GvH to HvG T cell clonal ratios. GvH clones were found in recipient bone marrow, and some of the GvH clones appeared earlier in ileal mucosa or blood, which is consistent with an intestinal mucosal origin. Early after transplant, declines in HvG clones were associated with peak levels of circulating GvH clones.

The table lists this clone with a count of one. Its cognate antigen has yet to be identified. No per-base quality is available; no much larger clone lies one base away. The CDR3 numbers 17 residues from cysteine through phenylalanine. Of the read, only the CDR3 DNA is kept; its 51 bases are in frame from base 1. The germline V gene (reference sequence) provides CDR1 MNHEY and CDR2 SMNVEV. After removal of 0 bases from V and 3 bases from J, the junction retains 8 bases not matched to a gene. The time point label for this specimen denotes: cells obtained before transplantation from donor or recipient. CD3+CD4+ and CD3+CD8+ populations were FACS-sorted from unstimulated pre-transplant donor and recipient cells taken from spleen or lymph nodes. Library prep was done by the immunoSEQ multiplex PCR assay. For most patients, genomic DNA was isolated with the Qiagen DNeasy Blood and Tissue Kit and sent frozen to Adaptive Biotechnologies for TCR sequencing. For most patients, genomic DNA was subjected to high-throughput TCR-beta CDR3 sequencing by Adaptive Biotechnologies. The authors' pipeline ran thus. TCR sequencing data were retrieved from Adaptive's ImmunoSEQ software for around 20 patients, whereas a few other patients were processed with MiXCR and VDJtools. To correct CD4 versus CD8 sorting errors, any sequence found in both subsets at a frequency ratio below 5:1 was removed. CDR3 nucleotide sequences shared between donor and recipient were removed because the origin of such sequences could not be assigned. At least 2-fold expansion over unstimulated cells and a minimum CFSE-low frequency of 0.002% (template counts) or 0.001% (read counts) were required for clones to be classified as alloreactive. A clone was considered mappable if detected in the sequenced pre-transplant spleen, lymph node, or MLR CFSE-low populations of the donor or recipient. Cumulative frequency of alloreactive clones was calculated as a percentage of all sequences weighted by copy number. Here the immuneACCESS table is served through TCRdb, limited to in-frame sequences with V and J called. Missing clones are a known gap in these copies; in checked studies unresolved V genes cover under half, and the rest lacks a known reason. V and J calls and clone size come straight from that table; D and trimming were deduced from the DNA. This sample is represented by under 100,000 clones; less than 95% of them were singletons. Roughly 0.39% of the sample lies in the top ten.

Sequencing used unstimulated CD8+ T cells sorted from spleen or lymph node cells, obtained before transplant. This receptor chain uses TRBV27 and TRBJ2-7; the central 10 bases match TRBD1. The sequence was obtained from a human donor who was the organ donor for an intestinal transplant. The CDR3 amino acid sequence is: CASSLSIGDRGLYEQYF. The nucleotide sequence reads TGTGCCAGCAGTTTATCGATAGGGGACAGGGGACTCTACGAGCAGTACTTC.